This T cell receptor (beta chain) was documented in a study of response to subunit inactivated influenza vaccine. TCRdb recomputed calls from the RT-PCR reads with MiXCR, one row per CDR3 protein. The sample lists around 650,000 distinct CDR3 sequences, 15% to 19% occurring once. There are 12 residues in the CDR3. Per the germline V gene, CDR1 is LGHNA and CDR2 is YSLEER. Trimming removed 0 bases from V and 10 bases from J, with 9 bases in between. This clonotype has more than one count but fewer than ten. Its antigen is as yet unknown. Study-wide results and limits: With each seasonal influenza vaccination, the authors suggested, few new T cells are recruited.

This sequence was found in a man aged 50 to 60 who received an inactivated influenza vaccine. The sample in question was PBMCs from blood, obtained about 12 days after vaccination. The chain is built from TRBV4-3 and TRBJ1-2; no clear D. CDR3 amino acids: CASSQDSGSYTF. CDR3 in DNA: TGCGCCAGCAGCCAAGATTCGGGATCCTACACCTTC.